The rows below give T cell receptor beta chains drawn from one sample of a study of blood T cells in healthy people across ages. One entry per CDR3 protein results from TCRdb running MiXCR on the 5' RACE reads. The table shows 600,000 to 1,000,000 distinct CDR3 sequences, with roughly 25% occurring only once. These same data were also listed under a study on T cells of mothers and their children.

The sample comprised blood. Receptors originate from a boy under 18 in good health. CDR3s include the opening cysteine and the closing phenylalanine or tryptophan. The order of the fields is V gene, J gene, clone size, D gene, CDR3 protein, CDR3 DNA. A D gene is named only where the DNA matches it firmly. Expanded clones are given a class, and other clones once, few, many or no size at all.

V gene: TRBV10-3; J gene: TRBJ2-3; clone size: NA; D gene: TRBD1; CDR3 protein: CAISVNRGLSTDTQYF; CDR3 DNA: TGTGCCATCAGTGTCAACAGGGGTCTAAGCACAGATACGCAGTATTTT
V gene: TRBV20-1; J gene: TRBJ2-5; clone size: NA; D gene: NA; CDR3 protein: CSASIGTHQETQYF; CDR3 DNA: TGCAGTGCTAGTATAGGGACACATCAAGAGACCCAGTACTTC
V gene: TRBV3-1; J gene: TRBJ2-7; clone size: few; D gene: TRBD2; CDR3 protein: CASSQGTSGRLREQYF; CDR3 DNA: TGTGCCAGCAGCCAAGGCACTAGCGGGAGGCTTCGCGAGCAGTACTTC
V gene: TRBV7-2; J gene: TRBJ2-3; clone size: NA; D gene: NA; CDR3 protein: CASSSLTEYWEPTRQDTQYF; CDR3 DNA: TGTGCCAGCAGCTCGTTGACTGAGTACTGGGAACCCACCCGACAAGATACGCAGTATTTT
V gene: TRBV27; J gene: TRBJ1-5; clone size: few; D gene: NA; CDR3 protein: CASSLNPNQPQHF; CDR3 DNA: TGTGCCAGCAGTTTGAATCCAAATCAGCCCCAGCATTTT
V gene: TRBV7-9; J gene: TRBJ2-4; clone size: NA; D gene: NA; CDR3 protein: CASRPEGDRIQYF; CDR3 DNA: TGTGCCAGCAGGCCAGAGGGGGATCGCATTCAGTACTTC
V gene: TRBV28; J gene: TRBJ2-7; clone size: many; D gene: NA; CDR3 protein: CASREGAAGSYEQYF; CDR3 DNA: TGTGCCAGCCGGGAGGGGGCGGCCGGCTCCTACGAGCAGTACTTC
V gene: TRBV20-1; J gene: TRBJ2-1; clone size: NA; D gene: NA; CDR3 protein: CSARPTGDLPYNEQFF; CDR3 DNA: TGCAGTGCTAGGCCCACGGGCGACCTGCCTTACAATGAGCAGTTCTTC
V gene: TRBV20-1; J gene: TRBJ2-1; clone size: NA; D gene: NA; CDR3 protein: CSASRISRPTYNEQFF; CDR3 DNA: TGCAGTGCGAGCAGGATTAGCAGGCCGACCTACAATGAGCAGTTCTTC
V gene: TRBV4-3; J gene: TRBJ2-5; clone size: few; D gene: NA; CDR3 protein: CASSQDRTGGLGQETQYF; CDR3 DNA: TGCGCCAGCAGCCAAGATCGTACGGGGGGCCTGGGACAAGAGACCCAGTACTTC
V gene: TRBV14; J gene: TRBJ2-3; clone size: NA; D gene: NA; CDR3 protein: CASSPSGLPDTQYF; CDR3 DNA: TGTGCCAGCAGCCCCTCCGGGCTCCCAGATACGCAGTATTTT
V gene: TRBV12-3/TRBV12-4; J gene: TRBJ1-2; clone size: many; D gene: NA; CDR3 protein: CASSNYGYTF; CDR3 DNA: TGTGCCAGCAGCAATTATGGCTACACCTTC
V gene: TRBV28; J gene: TRBJ2-7; clone size: NA; D gene: TRBD2; CDR3 protein: CASSSPYFLSGTLIEQYF; CDR3 DNA: TGTGCCAGCAGTTCGCCTTATTTTCTTAGCGGGACCTTAATCGAGCAGTACTTC
V gene: TRBV6-2/TRBV6-3; J gene: TRBJ2-1; clone size: few; D gene: TRBD2; CDR3 protein: CASQDSGGAYNEQFF; CDR3 DNA: TGTGCCAGCCAAGATAGCGGGGGGGCCTACAATGAGCAGTTCTTC
V gene: TRBV9; J gene: TRBJ2-5; clone size: few; D gene: NA; CDR3 protein: CASSVFPAEETQYF; CDR3 DNA: TGTGCCAGCAGCGTATTCCCTGCGGAAGAGACCCAGTACTTC
V gene: TRBV29-1; J gene: TRBJ1-1; clone size: NA; D gene: TRBD1; CDR3 protein: CSARDRPNTEAFF; CDR3 DNA: TGCAGCGCCCGGGACAGGCCGAACACTGAAGCTTTCTTT
V gene: TRBV9; J gene: TRBJ1-3; clone size: NA; D gene: NA; CDR3 protein: CASSPRGRDSRTVVPTIYF; CDR3 DNA: TGTGCCAGCAGCCCCCGAGGGAGGGATTCCCGCACTGTCGTACCGACCATATATTTT
V gene: TRBV18; J gene: TRBJ2-7; clone size: NA; D gene: TRBD2; CDR3 protein: CASSPDSGVGEQYF; CDR3 DNA: TGTGCCAGCTCACCGGATAGCGGGGTTGGCGAGCAGTACTTC
V gene: TRBV28; J gene: TRBJ1-2; clone size: NA; D gene: NA; CDR3 protein: CASSLLEGGGYGYTF; CDR3 DNA: TGTGCCAGCAGTTTACTGGAGGGAGGGGGCTATGGCTACACCTTC
V gene: TRBV19; J gene: TRBJ2-2; clone size: once; D gene: NA; CDR3 protein: CASSRTRDTLTGELFF; CDR3 DNA: TGTGCCAGTAGCCGAACCCGGGACACACTCACCGGGGAGCTGTTTTTT
V gene: TRBV4-3; J gene: TRBJ2-1; clone size: once; D gene: NA; CDR3 protein: CASSQDGGYEKYF; CDR3 DNA: TGCGCCAGCAGCCAAGATGGGGGCTACGAGAAGTACTTC
V gene: TRBV12-3/TRBV12-4; J gene: TRBJ1-6; clone size: NA; D gene: TRBD1; CDR3 protein: CASSLGDRDPPLHF; CDR3 DNA: TGTGCCAGCAGTTTAGGGGACAGAGATCCACCCCTCCACTTT
V gene: TRBV3-1; J gene: TRBJ2-7; clone size: many; D gene: NA; CDR3 protein: CASSRKGTVYEQYF; CDR3 DNA: TGTGCCAGCAGCCGCAAAGGGACGGTCTACGAGCAGTACTTC
V gene: TRBV29-1; J gene: TRBJ1-2; clone size: NA; D gene: NA; CDR3 protein: CSVPNGGGYTF; CDR3 DNA: TGCAGCGTTCCGAACGGAGGTGGCTACACCTTC
V gene: TRBV12-3/TRBV12-4; J gene: TRBJ2-1; clone size: NA; D gene: TRBD2; CDR3 protein: CASRGTSGDEQFF; CDR3 DNA: TGTGCCAGCAGGGGGACTAGCGGCGATGAGCAGTTCTTC
V gene: TRBV7-2; J gene: TRBJ2-5; clone size: NA; D gene: NA; CDR3 protein: CASSLATVGETQYF; CDR3 DNA: TGTGCCAGCAGCTTAGCCACCGTCGGGGAGACCCAGTACTTC
V gene: TRBV29-1; J gene: TRBJ2-7; clone size: NA; D gene: TRBD1; CDR3 protein: CSVERQGAIHEQYF; CDR3 DNA: TGCAGCGTTGAAAGACAGGGAGCGATCCACGAGCAGTACTTC
V gene: TRBV7-2; J gene: TRBJ2-7; clone size: NA; D gene: TRBD1; CDR3 protein: CASSPRTGMDEQYF; CDR3 DNA: TGTGCCAGCAGCCCTCGGACAGGGATGGACGAGCAGTACTTC
V gene: TRBV29-1; J gene: TRBJ2-2; clone size: few; D gene: NA; CDR3 protein: CSVGAGEDTGELFF; CDR3 DNA: TGCAGCGTTGGGGCAGGGGAGGACACCGGGGAGCTGTTTTTT
V gene: TRBV4-1; J gene: TRBJ2-5; clone size: few; D gene: NA; CDR3 protein: CASGPRGIETQYF; CDR3 DNA: TGCGCCAGCGGCCCTCGGGGGATAGAGACCCAGTACTTC
V gene: TRBV6-2/TRBV6-3; J gene: TRBJ2-5; clone size: few; D gene: TRBD2; CDR3 protein: CASSQLGGGETQYF; CDR3 DNA: TGTGCCAGCAGTCAACTCGGGGGGGGGGAGACCCAGTACTTC
V gene: TRBV20-1; J gene: TRBJ2-3; clone size: NA; D gene: NA; CDR3 protein: CSARRGVDTQYF; CDR3 DNA: TGCAGTGCTCGCCGTGGTGTCGATACGCAGTATTTT
V gene: TRBV6-1; J gene: TRBJ1-1; clone size: few; D gene: NA; CDR3 protein: CASIQGPGRRNTEAFF; CDR3 DNA: TGTGCCAGCATTCAAGGACCAGGGAGGAGGAACACTGAAGCTTTCTTT
V gene: TRBV7-3; J gene: TRBJ2-2; clone size: NA; D gene: NA; CDR3 protein: CASSLLGGSSGSGELFF; CDR3 DNA: TGTGCCAGCAGCTTATTAGGCGGATCAAGCGGGTCCGGGGAGCTGTTTTTT
V gene: TRBV6-6; J gene: TRBJ2-1; clone size: NA; D gene: TRBD2; CDR3 protein: CASSSGTSGGNNEQFF; CDR3 DNA: TGTGCCAGCAGTTCCGGGACTAGCGGGGGGAACAATGAGCAGTTCTTC
V gene: TRBV28; J gene: TRBJ2-5; clone size: few; D gene: TRBD2; CDR3 protein: CASSPRVPGGETQYF; CDR3 DNA: TGTGCCAGCAGCCCCCGTGTGCCCGGGGGGGAGACCCAGTACTTC
V gene: TRBV28; J gene: TRBJ2-7; clone size: NA; D gene: TRBD2; CDR3 protein: CASSLSTWLGSGSSYEQYF; CDR3 DNA: TGTGCCAGCAGTTTAAGCACCTGGTTAGGAAGCGGGAGTTCGTACGAGCAGTACTTC
V gene: TRBV4-3; J gene: TRBJ1-3; clone size: NA; D gene: NA; CDR3 protein: CASSQTAGGVGNTIYF; CDR3 DNA: TGCGCCAGCAGCCAAACAGCGGGCGGGGTCGGAAACACCATATATTTT
V gene: TRBV25-1; J gene: TRBJ1-2; clone size: few; D gene: NA; CDR3 protein: CASSALSNYGYTF; CDR3 DNA: TGTGCCAGCAGTGCACTATCTAACTATGGCTACACCTTC
V gene: TRBV18; J gene: TRBJ2-7; clone size: few; D gene: NA; CDR3 protein: CASSRQGGYLSYEQYF; CDR3 DNA: TGTGCCAGCTCACGACAGGGAGGTTACCTCTCCTACGAGCAGTACTTC
V gene: TRBV15; J gene: TRBJ2-3; clone size: NA; D gene: TRBD2; CDR3 protein: CATSRDPTRLAQSRGTDTQYF; CDR3 DNA: TGTGCCACCAGCAGAGACCCTACCCGACTAGCGCAGTCGAGGGGGACAGATACGCAGTATTTT
V gene: TRBV9; J gene: TRBJ2-7; clone size: few; D gene: TRBD2; CDR3 protein: CASSVGGRSDEQYF; CDR3 DNA: TGTGCCAGCAGCGTGGGAGGGCGTAGCGACGAGCAGTACTTC
V gene: TRBV6-5; J gene: TRBJ2-6; clone size: few; D gene: TRBD1; CDR3 protein: CASSTGTAGANVLTF; CDR3 DNA: TGTGCCAGCAGTACCGGGACAGCAGGGGCCAACGTCCTGACTTTC
V gene: TRBV4-2; J gene: TRBJ1-4; clone size: NA; D gene: NA; CDR3 protein: CASSQDPGLANEKLFF; CDR3 DNA: TGTGCCAGCAGCCAAGACCCAGGGCTCGCTAATGAAAAACTGTTTTTT